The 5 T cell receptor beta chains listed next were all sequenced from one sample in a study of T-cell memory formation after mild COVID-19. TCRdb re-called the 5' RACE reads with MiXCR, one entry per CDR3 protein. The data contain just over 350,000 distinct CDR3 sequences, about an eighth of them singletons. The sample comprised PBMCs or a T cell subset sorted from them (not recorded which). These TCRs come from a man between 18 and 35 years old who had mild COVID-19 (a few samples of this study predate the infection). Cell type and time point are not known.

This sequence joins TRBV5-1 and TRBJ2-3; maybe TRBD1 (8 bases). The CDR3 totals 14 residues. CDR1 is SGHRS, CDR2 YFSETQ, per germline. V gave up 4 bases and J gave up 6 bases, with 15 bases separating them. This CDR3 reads CASSTGQGGDTQYF. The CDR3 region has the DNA TGCGCCAGCAGCACCGGACAGGGAGGGGATACGCAGTATTTT.

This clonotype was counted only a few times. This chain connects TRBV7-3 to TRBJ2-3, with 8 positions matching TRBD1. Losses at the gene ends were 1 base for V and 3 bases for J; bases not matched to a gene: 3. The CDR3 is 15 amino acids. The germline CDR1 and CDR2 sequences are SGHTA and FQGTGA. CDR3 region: CASSLIGQGTDTQYF. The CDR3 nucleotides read TGTGCCAGCAGCTTAATAGGACAGGGAACAGATACGCAGTATTTT.

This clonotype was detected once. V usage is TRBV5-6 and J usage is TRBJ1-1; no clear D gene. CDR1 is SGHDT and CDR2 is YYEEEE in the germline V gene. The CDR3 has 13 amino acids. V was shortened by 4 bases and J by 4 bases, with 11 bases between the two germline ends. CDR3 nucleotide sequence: TGTGCCAGCAGCCCGACCCGAGGCACTGAAGCTTTCTTT. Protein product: CASSPTRGTEAFF.

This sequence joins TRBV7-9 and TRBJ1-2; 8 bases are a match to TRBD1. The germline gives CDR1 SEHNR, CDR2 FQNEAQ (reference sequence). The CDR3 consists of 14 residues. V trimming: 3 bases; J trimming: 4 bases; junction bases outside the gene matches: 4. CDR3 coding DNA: TGTGCCAGCAGCTTCGGGACAGGCCCCTATGGCTACACCTTC. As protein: CASSFGTGPYGYTF.

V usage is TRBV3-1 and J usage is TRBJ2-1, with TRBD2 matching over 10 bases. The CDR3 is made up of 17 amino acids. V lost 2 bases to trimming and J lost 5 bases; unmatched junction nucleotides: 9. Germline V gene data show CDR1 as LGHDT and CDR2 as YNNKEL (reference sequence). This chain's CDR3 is CASSQPLGTSANNEQFF. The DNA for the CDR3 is TGTGCCAGCAGCCAACCCCTTGGGACTAGCGCCAACAATGAGCAGTTCTTC.